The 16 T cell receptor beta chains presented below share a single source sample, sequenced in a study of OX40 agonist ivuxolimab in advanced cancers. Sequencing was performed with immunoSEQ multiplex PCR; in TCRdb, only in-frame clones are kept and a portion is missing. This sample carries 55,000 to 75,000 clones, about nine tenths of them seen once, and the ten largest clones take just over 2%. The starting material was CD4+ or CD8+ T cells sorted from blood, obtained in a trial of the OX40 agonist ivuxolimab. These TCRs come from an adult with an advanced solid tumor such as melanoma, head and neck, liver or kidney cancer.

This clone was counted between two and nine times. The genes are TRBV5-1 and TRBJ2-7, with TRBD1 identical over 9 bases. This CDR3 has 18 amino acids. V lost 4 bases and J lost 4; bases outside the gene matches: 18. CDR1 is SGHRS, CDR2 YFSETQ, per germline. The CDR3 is CASSAAGTGTGGLYEQYF. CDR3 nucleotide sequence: TGCGCCAGCAGCGCCGCAGGGACAGGGACGGGAGGACTTTACGAGCAGTACTTC.

CDR3 region: CASSQEPSQATRGTGNTIYF. CDR3 bases: TGCGCCAGCAGTCAAGAACCATCGCAGGCCACGAGGGGAACCGGAAACACCATATATTTT. The rearrangement links TRBV5-1 to TRBJ1-3, with D tentatively TRBD1 (5 bases). V lost 5 bases to trimming and J lost 4 bases, with 31 bases between them. The CDR3 has 20 residues. Per the germline V gene, CDR1 is SGHRS and CDR2 is YFSETQ.

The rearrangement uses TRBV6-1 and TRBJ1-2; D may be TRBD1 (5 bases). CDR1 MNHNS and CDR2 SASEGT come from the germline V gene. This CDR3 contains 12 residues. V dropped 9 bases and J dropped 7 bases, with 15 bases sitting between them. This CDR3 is CARPDGAGGYTF. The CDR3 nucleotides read TGTGCCAGACCGGACGGGGCCGGTGGCTACACCTTC.

DNA of the CDR3: TGTGCCAGCCTGGCACAGCGGAACACCGGGGAGCTGTTTTTT. Protein: CASLAQRNTGELFF. The chain has TRBV2 and TRBJ2-2; D not certain. The CDR3 is 14 amino acids. Trimming took off 8 bases at V and 1 base at J, with 11 bases between the two ends. Germline V CDR1 and CDR2: SNHLY, FYNNEI.

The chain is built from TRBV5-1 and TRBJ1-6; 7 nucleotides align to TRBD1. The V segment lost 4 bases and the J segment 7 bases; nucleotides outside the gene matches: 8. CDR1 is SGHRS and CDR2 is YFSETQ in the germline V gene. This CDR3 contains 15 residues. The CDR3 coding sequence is TGCGCCAGCAGCCCCCTGACAGGGTTCAATTCACCCCTCCACTTT. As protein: CASSPLTGFNSPLHF.

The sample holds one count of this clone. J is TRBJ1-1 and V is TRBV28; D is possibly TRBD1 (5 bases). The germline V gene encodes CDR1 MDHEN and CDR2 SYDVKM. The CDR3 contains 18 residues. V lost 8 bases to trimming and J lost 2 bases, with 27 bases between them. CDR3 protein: CASFRLWSRGNKNTEAFF. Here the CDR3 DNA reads TGTGCCAGCTTCCGGCTCTGGTCACGGGGGAATAAAAACACTGAAGCTTTCTTT. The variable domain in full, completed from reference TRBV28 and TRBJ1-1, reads DVKVTQSSRYLVKRTGEKVFLECVQDMDHENMFWYRQDPGLGLRLIYFSYDVKMKEKGDIPEGYSVSREKKERFSLILESASTNQTSMYLCASFRLWSRGNKNTEAFFGQGTRLTVV.

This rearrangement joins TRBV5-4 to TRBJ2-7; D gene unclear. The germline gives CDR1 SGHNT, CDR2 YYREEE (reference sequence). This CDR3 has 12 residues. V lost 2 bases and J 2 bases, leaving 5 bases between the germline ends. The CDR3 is CASSLSTYEQYF. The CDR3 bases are TGTGCCAGCAGCTTATCGACCTACGAGCAGTACTTC.

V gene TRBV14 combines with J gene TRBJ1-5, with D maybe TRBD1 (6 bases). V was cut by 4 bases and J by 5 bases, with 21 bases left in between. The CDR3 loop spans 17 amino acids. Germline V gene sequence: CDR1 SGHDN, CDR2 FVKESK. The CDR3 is CASSLRSGAKYDQPQHF. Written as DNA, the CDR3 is TGTGCCAGCAGCCTCCGTTCGGGGGCTAAGTATGATCAGCCCCAGCATTTT.

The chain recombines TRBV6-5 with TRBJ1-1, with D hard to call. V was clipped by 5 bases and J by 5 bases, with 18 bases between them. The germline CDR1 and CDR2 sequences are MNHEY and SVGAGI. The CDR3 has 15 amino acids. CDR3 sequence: CASSAFSVKPTEAFF. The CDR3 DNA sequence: TGTGCCAGCAGTGCCTTCTCTGTCAAGCCGACTGAAGCTTTCTTT.

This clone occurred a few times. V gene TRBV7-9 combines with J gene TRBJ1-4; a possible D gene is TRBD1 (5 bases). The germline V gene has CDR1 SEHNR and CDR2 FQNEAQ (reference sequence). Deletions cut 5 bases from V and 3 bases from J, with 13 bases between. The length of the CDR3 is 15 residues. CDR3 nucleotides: TGTGCCAGCAGCCCTGTACGGGGGGCTAATGAAAAACTGTTTTTT. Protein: CASSPVRGANEKLFF.

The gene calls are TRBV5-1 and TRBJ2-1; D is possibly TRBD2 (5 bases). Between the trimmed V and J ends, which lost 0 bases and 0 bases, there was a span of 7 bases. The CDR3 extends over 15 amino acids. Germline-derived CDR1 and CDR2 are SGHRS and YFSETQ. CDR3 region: CASSLADSSYNEQFF. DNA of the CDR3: TGCGCCAGCAGCTTGGCGGACTCCTCCTACAATGAGCAGTTCTTC.

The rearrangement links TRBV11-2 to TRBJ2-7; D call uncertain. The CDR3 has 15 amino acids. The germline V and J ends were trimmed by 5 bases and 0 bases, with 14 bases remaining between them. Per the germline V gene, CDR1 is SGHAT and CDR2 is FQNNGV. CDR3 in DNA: TGTGCCAGCAGCGCAGGCAGGTCTAGCTCCTACGAGCAGTACTTC. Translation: CASSAGRSSSYEQYF.

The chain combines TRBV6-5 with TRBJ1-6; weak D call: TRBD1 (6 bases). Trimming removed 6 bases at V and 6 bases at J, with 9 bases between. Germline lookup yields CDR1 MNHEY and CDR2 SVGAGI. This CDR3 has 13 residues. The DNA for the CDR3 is TGTGCCAGCAGACTGGACAGTAATTCACCCCTCCACTTT. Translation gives CASRLDSNSPLHF.

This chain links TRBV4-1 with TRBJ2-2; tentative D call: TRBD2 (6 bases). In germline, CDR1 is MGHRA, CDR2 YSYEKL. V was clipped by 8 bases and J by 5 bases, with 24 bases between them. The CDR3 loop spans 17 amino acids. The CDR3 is CASFRGLAGKMTGELFF. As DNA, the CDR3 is TGCGCCAGCTTTAGGGGCCTGGCGGGAAAGATGACCGGGGAGCTGTTTTTT.

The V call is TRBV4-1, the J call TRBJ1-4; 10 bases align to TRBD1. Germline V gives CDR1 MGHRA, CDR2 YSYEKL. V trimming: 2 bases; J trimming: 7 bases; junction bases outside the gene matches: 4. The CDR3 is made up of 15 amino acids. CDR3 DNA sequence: TGCGCCAGCAGCCAACCCGGGACAGGGGCTGAAAAACTGTTTTTT. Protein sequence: CASSQPGTGAEKLFF.

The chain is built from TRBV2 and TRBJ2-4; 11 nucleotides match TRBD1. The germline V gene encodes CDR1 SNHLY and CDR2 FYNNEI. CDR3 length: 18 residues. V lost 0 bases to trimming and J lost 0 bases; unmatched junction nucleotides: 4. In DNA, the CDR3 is TGTGCCAGCAGTGAAGCCTGGGGACAGGGGGTAGCCAAAAACATTCAGTACTTC. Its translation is CASSEAWGQGVAKNIQYF.